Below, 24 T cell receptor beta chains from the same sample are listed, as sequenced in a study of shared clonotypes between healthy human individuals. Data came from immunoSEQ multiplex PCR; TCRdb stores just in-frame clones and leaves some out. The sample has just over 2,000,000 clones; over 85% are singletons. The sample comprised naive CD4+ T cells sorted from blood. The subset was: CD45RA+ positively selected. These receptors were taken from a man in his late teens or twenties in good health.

CDR3 residues: CASSYLGGENIQYF. CDR3 nucleotide sequence: TGTGCCAGCAGTTACCTGGGAGGGGAGAACATTCAGTACTTC. The gene calls are TRBV6-5 and TRBJ2-4; 7 bases match TRBD2. The J segment lost 7 bases and the V segment lost 2 bases, leaving 5 bases of the junction unmatched. The germline V gene encodes CDR1 MNHEY and CDR2 SVGAGI. The CDR3 contains 14 residues.

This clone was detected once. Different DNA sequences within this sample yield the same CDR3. The CDR3 DNA sequence: TGCGCCAGCAGGACTAGCGGGCCTTACGAGCAGTACTTC. Protein: CASRTSGPYEQYF. The V gene is TRBV10-2, the J gene TRBJ2-7, with 10 bases aligning to TRBD2. The CDR3 spans 13 residues. CDR1 and CDR2 (germline): WSHSY, SAAADI. V lost 6 bases and J lost 4; bases outside the gene matches: 3.

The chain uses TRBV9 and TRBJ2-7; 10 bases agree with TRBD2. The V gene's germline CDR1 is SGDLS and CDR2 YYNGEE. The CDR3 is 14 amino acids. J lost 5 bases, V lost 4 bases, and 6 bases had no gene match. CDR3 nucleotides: TGTGCCAGCAGCTTGATCGGGACTAGCGACGAGCAGTACTTC. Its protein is CASSLIGTSDEQYF.

The CDR3 reads CASSQGQGLNQPQHF. The CDR3 nucleotides are TGCGCCAGCAGCCAGGGACAGGGTCTCAATCAGCCCCAGCATTTT. The chain combines TRBV5-1 with TRBJ1-5; 9 bases are a match to TRBD1. Germline loops: CDR1 SGHRS, CDR2 YFSETQ. With V trimmed by 4 bases and J by 3 bases, 5 bases remained unmatched. The length of the CDR3 is 15 residues.

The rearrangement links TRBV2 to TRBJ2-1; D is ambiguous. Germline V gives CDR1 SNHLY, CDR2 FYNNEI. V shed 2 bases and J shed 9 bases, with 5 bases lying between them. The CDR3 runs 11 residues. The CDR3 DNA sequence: TGTGCCAGCAGTGAATTGGGTGAGCAGTTCTTC. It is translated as CASSELGEQFF.

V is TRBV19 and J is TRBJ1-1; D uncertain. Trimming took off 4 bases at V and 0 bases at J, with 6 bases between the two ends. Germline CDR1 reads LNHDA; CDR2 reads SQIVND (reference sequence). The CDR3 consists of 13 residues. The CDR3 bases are TGTGCCAGTAGTACGCAGATGAACACTGAAGCTTTCTTT. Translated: CASSTQMNTEAFF.

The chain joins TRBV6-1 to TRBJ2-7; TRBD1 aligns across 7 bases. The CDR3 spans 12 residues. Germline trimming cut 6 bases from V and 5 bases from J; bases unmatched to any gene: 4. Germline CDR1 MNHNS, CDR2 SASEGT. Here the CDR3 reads CASSATGNEQYF. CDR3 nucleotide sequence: TGTGCCAGCAGCGCGACAGGGAACGAGCAGTACTTC.

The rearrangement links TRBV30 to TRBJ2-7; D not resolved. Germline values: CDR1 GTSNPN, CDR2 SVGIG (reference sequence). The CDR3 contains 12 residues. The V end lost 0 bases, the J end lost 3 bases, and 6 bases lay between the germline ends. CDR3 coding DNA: TGTGCCTGGAGTGTCGGGCTCTACGAGCAGTACTTC. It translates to CAWSVGLYEQYF. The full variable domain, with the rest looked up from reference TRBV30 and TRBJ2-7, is SQTIHQWPATLVQPVGSPLSLECTVEGTSNPNLYWYRQAAGRGLQLLFYSVGIGQISSEVPQNLSASRPQDRQFILSSKKLLLSDSGFYLCAWSVGLYEQYFGPGTRLTVT.

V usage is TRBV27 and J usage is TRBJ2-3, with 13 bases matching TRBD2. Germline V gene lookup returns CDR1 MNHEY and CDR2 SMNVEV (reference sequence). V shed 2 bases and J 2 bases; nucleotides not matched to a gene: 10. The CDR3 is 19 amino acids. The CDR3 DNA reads TGTGCCAGCAGTTTAGTTATGACTAGCGGGGGGTATTTCACAGATACGCAGTATTTT. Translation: CASSLVMTSGGYFTDTQYF.

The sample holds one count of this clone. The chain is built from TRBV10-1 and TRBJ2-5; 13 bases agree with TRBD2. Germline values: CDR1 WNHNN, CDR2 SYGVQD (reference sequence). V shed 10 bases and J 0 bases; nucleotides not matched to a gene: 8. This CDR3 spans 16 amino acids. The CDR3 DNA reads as TGCGCCACCCGGACTAGCGGGGGAGACTACCAAGAGACCCAGTACTTC. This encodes CATRTSGGDYQETQYF.

The CDR3 DNA reads as TGTGCCAGCTCACCACCTGAGGACAGAGCTAACTATGGCTACACCTTC. Encoded protein: CASSPPEDRANYGYTF. The chain couples TRBV18 to TRBJ1-2, with D perhaps TRBD1 (6 bases). V lost 0 bases and J lost 0, with 11 bases in between. Germline values: CDR1 KGHSH, CDR2 LQKENI. The CDR3 is 16 amino acids.

The CDR3 loop reads CAWSMGQVDGYTF. The CDR3 nucleotides are TGTGCCTGGAGTATGGGACAGGTTGATGGCTACACCTTC. The V gene is TRBV30, the J gene TRBJ1-2; 8 bases are a match to TRBD1. The germline gives CDR1 GTSNPN, CDR2 SVGIG (reference sequence). After removal of 2 bases from V and 6 bases from J, the junction contained 5 bases not matched to a gene. The CDR3 loop spans 13 amino acids.

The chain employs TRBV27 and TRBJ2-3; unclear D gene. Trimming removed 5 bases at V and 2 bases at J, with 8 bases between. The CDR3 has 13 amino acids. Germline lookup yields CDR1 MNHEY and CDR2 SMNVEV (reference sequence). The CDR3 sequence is CASSTMVTDTQYF. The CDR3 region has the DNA TGTGCCAGCAGTACCATGGTCACAGATACGCAGTATTTT.

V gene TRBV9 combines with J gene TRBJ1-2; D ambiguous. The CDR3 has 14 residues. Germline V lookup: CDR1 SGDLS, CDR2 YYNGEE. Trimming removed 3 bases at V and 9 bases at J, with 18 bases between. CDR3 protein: CASSAGTGKQSYTF. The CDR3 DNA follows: TGTGCCAGCAGCGCGGGTACTGGGAAACAAAGCTACACCTTC. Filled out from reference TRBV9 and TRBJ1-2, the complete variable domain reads DSGVTQTPKHLITATGQRVTLRCSPRSGDLSVYWYQQSLDQGLQFLIQYYNGEERAKGNILERFSAQQFPDLHSELNLSSLELGDSALYFCASSAGTGKQSYTFGSGTRLTVV.

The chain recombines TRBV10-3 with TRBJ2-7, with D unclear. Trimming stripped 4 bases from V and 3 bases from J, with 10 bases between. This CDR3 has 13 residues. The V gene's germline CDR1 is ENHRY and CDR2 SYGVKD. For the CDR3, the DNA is TGTGCCATCAGTGGTGCGGCCAACTACGAGCAGTACTTC. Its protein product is CAISGAANYEQYF.

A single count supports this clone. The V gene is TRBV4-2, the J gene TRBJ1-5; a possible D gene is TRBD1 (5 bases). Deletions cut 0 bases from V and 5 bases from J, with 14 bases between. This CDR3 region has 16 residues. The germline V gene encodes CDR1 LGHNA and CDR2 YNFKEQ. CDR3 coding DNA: TGTGCCAGCAGCCAAGATAGTAGGGGCCTCTATCAGCCCCAGCATTTT. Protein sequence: CASSQDSRGLYQPQHF.

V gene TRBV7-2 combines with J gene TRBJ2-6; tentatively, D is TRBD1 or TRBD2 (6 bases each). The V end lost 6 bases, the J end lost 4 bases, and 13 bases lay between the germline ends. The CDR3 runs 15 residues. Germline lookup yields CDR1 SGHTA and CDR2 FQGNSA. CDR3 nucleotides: TGTGCCAGCAGTTCTGGGGGGCCGGGGGCCAACGTCCTGACTTTC. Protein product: CASSSGGPGANVLTF.

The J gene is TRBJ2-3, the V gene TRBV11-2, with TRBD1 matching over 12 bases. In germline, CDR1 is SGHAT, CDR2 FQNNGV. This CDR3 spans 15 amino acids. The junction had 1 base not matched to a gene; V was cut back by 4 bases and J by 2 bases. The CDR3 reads CASSWGQGATDTQYF. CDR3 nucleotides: TGTGCCAGCAGCTGGGGACAGGGGGCCACAGATACGCAGTATTTT. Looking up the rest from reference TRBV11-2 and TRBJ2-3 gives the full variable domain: EAGVAQSPRYKIIEKRQSVAFWCNPISGHATLYWYQQILGQGPKLLIQFQNNGVVDDSQLPKDRFSAERLKGVDSTLKIQPAKLEDSAVYLCASSWGQGATDTQYFGPGTRLTVL.

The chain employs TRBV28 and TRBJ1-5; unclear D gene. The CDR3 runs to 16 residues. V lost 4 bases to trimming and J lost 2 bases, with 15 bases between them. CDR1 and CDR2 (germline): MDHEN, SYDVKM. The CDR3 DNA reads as TGTGCCAGCAGTTATAAGCCCTCCAGCGGCAATCAGCCCCAGCATTTT. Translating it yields CASSYKPSSGNQPQHF.

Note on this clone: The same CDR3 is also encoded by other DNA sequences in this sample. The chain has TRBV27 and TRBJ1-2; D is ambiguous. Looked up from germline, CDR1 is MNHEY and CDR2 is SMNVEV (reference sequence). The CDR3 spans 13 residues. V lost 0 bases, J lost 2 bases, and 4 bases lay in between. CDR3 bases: TGTGCCAGCAGTTTATCGGGAAACTATGGCTACACCTTC. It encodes CASSLSGNYGYTF.

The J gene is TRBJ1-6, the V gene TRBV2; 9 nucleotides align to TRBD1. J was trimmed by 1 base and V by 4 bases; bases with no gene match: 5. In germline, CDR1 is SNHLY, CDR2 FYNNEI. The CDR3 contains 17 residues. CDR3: CASSGTGDSSYNSPLHF. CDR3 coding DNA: TGTGCCAGCAGTGGGACAGGGGATAGTTCCTATAATTCACCCCTCCACTTT.

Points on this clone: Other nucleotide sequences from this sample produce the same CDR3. Here the CDR3 DNA reads TGTGCCAGCAGCTCTCTAGCGGGAGGGGAGACCCAGTACTTC. This codes for CASSSLAGGETQYF. The chain couples TRBV5-6 to TRBJ2-5, with 12 bases matching TRBD2. CDR1 SGHDT and CDR2 YYEEEE come from the germline V gene. V lost 3 bases, J lost 5 bases, and 2 bases stayed unmatched. The CDR3 is 14 residues long. The entire variable domain, with the rest obtained from reference TRBV5-6 and TRBJ2-5, is as follows: DAGVTQSPTHLIKTRGQQVTLRCSPKSGHDTVSWYQQALGQGPQFIFQYYEEEERQRGNFPDRFSGHQFPNYSSELNVNALLLGDSALYLCASSSLAGGETQYFGPGTRLLVL.

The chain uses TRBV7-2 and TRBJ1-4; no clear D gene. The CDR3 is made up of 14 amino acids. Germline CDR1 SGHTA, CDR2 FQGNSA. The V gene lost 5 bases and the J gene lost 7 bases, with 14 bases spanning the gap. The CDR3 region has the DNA TGTGCCAGCAGCCCCACAGCTTCGGCTGAAAAACTGTTTTTT. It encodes CASSPTASAEKLFF.

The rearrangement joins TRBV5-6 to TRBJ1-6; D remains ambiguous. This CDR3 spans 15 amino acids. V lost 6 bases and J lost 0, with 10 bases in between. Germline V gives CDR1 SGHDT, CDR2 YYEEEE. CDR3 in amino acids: CASISWSSYNSPLHF. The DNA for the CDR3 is TGTGCCAGCATTTCGTGGAGCTCCTATAATTCACCCCTCCACTTT. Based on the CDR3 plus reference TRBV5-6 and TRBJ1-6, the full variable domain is DAGVTQSPTHLIKTRGQQVTLRCSPKSGHDTVSWYQQALGQGPQFIFQYYEEEERQRGNFPDRFSGHQFPNYSSELNVNALLLGDSALYLCASISWSSYNSPLHFGNGTRLTVT.